Listed below are T cell receptor beta chains from one sample, sequenced in a study of shared clonotypes between healthy human individuals. Sequencing used immunoSEQ multiplex PCR; TCRdb keeps in-frame clones, though not all of them. The sample shows more than 80,000 clones, approximately 61% of them seen only once. The sample taken for sequencing was memory CD8+ T cells sorted from blood. The receptors here all came from a man younger than 40 in good health. CDR3s include the opening cysteine and the closing phenylalanine or tryptophan. D genes are given only for firm matches. The size entry is marked missing in some rows and otherwise reads once, few, many or a size class.

d_call clone_size cdr3_length j_call v_call cdr3_nt cdr3_aa
. . 14 TRBJ2-1 TRBV7-6 TGTGCCAGCAGCTTAGTTACTAGTGCTAATGAGCAGTTCTTC CASSLVTSANEQFF
TRBD2 . 17 TRBJ2-4 TRBV7-9 TGTGCCAGCAGCCCAATGGCGGGAGGGCCTAGCAAAAACATTCAGTACTTC CASSPMAGGPSKNIQYF
TRBD1 . 14 TRBJ2-7 TRBV27 TGTGCCAGCAGTCAGTCGACAGGGATCCACGAGCAGTACTTC CASSQSTGIHEQYF
. . 16 TRBJ2-1 TRBV7-9 TGTGCCAGCAGCACCTTCCAGGGTAGCTCCTACAATGAGCAGTTCTTC CASSTFQGSSYNEQFF
. . 13 TRBJ1-2 TRBV7-9 TGTGCTATTGCCGGGGCTTTCGGAGATGGCTACACCTTC CAIAGAFGDGYTF
TRBD2 . 15 TRBJ2-1 TRBV4-1 TGCGCCAGCAGCCGACTAGCGGGAGGGCGCGTAGAGCAGTTCTTC CASSRLAGGRVEQFF
TRBD1 once 13 TRBJ2-1 TRBV5-6 TGTGCCAGCAGCTTGGAGGGACAGGCCAAGCAGTTCTTC CASSLEGQAKQFF
. many 12 TRBJ1-5 TRBV10-2 TGCGCCAGCAGTGTTAGCAATCAGCCCCAGCATTTT CASSVSNQPQHF
. . 15 TRBJ1-2 TRBV11-1 TGTGCCAGCAGCCCGAGGGACTCCACGGGCTATGGCTACACCTTC CASSPRDSTGYGYTF
TRBD1 . 15 TRBJ1-5 TRBV19 TGTGCCAGCACGGGACAGCCCATGGCGGGTCAGCCCCAGCATTTT CASTGQPMAGQPQHF
. . 15 TRBJ2-7 TRBV7-8 TGTGCCAGCAGCCCCCCAACGGCCCGAGCCTACGAGCAGTACTTC CASSPPTARAYEQYF
. once 15 TRBJ2-2 TRBV15 TGTGCCACCAGGCTCGAACCGGGGGCCCGAGCGGAGCTGTTTTTT CATRLEPGARAELFF
. once 15 TRBJ1-5 TRBV28 TGTGCCAGCAGTTCCCCAGGGATTGTCAATCAGCCCCAGCATTTT CASSSPGIVNQPQHF
. few 13 TRBJ1-2 TRBV27 TGTGCCAGCGGTCTGCGAGCTAACTATGGCTACACCTTC CASGLRANYGYTF
. . 15 TRBJ1-5 TRBV5-1 TGCGCCAGCAGCAGATTTCCGGATAGCAATCAGCCCCAGCATTTT CASSRFPDSNQPQHF
TRBD2 . 15 TRBJ2-1 TRBV18 TGTGCCAGCTCACCAAATAGCGGGGCATACAATGAGCAGTTCTTC CASSPNSGAYNEQFF
TRBD1 . 13 TRBJ1-2 TRBV28 TGTGCCAGCAGGGCAGGGGGCGGCAGGGGCTACACCTTC CASRAGGGRGYTF
TRBD1 few 14 TRBJ1-2 TRBV5-6 TGTGCCAGCAGCTTGGCCAACAGGGGTTATGGCTACACCTTC CASSLANRGYGYTF